The entry below gives a single TCR beta chain sequence along with its context. The data originate from a study of tumor T cells in aggressive B-cell lymphoma. CDR3 length: 19 residues. Germline CDR1 reads SGHVS; CDR2 reads FQNEAQ. Trimming took 1 base from V and 3 from J; bases not matched to a gene: 14. Clones were sequenced by immunoSEQ multiplex PCR, and TCRdb holds only the in-frame ones, with some missing. The sample yields over 7,000 clones, about 81% seen once. This sequence joins TRBV7-8 and TRBJ2-3, with TRBD2 matching 9 bases. The receptor's source is an adult with diffuse large B cell lymphoma. The source material was tumor tissue. As DNA, the CDR3 is TGTGCCAGCAGCTTAGGTGCCTTTGATGGCGGGAGGGCGACAGATACGCAGTATTTT. It translates to CASSLGAFDGGRATDTQYF.